This T cell receptor (beta chain) was identified during a study of blood T cell repertoires in COVID-19. Repertoires were generated with immunoSEQ multiplex PCR, while TCRdb's copy carries only in-frame clones and drops some. The sample includes approximately 400,000 clones, about 87% of them seen just once. This clone has only a few counts. With 2 bases removed from V and 5 bases from J, the gap between germline ends came to 12 bases. The CDR3 consists of 14 residues. Germline-derived CDR1 and CDR2 are LNHDA and SQIVND (reference sequence). The V and J genes are TRBV19 and TRBJ1-1; TRBD1 is a possible D gene (6 bases). The clonotype originates from a woman aged 45-65 years with COVID-19, enrolled during active disease. Sequences were obtained from peripheral blood. CDR3 in DNA: TGTGCCAGTAGTATACAGGGGCGAGGGACTGAAGCTTTCTTT. Protein: CASSIQGRGTEAFF.